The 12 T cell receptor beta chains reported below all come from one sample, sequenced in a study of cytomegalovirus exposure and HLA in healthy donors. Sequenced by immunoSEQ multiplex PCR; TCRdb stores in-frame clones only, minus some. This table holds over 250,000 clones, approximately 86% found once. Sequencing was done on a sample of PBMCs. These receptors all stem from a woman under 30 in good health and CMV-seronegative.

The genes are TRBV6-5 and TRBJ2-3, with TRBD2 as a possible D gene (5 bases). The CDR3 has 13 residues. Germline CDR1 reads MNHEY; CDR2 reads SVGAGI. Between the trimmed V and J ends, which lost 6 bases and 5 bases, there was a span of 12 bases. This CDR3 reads CASRSSGGDTQYF. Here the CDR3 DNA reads TGTGCCAGCAGGTCTTCCGGAGGAGATACGCAGTATTTT.

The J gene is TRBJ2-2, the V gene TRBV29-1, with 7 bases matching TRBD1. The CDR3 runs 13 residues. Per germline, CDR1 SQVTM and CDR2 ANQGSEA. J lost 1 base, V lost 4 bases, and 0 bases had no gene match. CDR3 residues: CSVGQGNTGELFF. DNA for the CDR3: TGCAGCGTTGGACAGGGGAACACCGGGGAGCTGTTTTTT.

CDR3 loop: CTSSQDTSGGSETQYF. CDR3 bases: TGCACCAGCAGCCAAGACACTAGCGGGGGATCGGAGACCCAGTACTTC. The chain is built from TRBV1 and TRBJ2-5; the table's D call of TRBD2 was not tested on the DNA. TRBV1 is termed a pseudogene. This CDR3 contains 16 residues.

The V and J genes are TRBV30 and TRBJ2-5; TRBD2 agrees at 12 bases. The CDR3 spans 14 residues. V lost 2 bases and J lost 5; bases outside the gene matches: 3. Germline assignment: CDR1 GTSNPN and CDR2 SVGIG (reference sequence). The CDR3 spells CAWSHLAGGETQYF. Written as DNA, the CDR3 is TGTGCCTGGAGTCACCTAGCGGGAGGGGAGACCCAGTACTTC.

The CDR3 DNA is TGTGCCAGCAGCGTAGAGGGAGGGGCGAACTATGGCTACACCTTC. It translates to CASSVEGGANYGYTF. The gene calls are TRBV9 and TRBJ1-2, with a possible D match to TRBD1 (5 bases). Trimming pared 0 bases from V and 2 bases from J, leaving 11 bases between. The CDR3 runs 15 residues. Per the germline V gene, CDR1 is SGDLS and CDR2 is YYNGEE. Looking up the rest from reference TRBV9 and TRBJ1-2 gives the full variable domain: DSGVTQTPKHLITATGQRVTLRCSPRSGDLSVYWYQQSLDQGLQFLIQYYNGEERAKGNILERFSAQQFPDLHSELNLSSLELGDSALYFCASSVEGGANYGYTFGSGTRLTVV.

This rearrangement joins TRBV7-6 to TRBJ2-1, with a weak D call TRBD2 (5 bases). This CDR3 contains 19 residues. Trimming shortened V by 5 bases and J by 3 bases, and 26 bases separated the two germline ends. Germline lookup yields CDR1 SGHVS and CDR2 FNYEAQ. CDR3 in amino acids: CASSLILLGLLTSYNEQFF. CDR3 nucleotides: TGTGCCAGCAGCCTTATCCTCCTCGGACTCCTTACTAGCTACAATGAGCAGTTCTTC. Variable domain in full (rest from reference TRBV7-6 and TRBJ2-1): GAGVSQSPRYKVTKRGQDVALRCDPISGHVSLYWYRQALGQGPEFLTYFNYEAQQDKSGLPNDRFSAERPEGSISTLTIQRTEQRDSAMYRCASSLILLGLLTSYNEQFFGPGTRLTVL.

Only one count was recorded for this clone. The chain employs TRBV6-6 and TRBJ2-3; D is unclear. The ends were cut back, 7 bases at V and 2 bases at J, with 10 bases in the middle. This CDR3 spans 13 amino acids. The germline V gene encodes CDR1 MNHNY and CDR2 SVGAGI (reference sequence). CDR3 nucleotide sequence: TGTGCCAGCACTCTCCGTTCCACAGATACGCAGTATTTT. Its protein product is CASTLRSTDTQYF.

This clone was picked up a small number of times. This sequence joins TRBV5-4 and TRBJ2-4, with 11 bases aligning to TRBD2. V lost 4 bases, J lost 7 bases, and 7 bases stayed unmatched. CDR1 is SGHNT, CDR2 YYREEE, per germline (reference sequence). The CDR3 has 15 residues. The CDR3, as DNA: TGTGCCAGCAGCAGCCTAGCGGGGGGTCAGAACATTCAGTACTTC. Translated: CASSSLAGGQNIQYF. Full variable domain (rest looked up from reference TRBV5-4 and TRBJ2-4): ETGVTQSPTHLIKTRGQQVTLRCSSQSGHNTVSWYQQALGQGPQFIFQYYREEENGRGNFPPRFSGLQFPNYSSELNVNALELDDSALYLCASSSLAGGQNIQYFGAGTRLSVL.

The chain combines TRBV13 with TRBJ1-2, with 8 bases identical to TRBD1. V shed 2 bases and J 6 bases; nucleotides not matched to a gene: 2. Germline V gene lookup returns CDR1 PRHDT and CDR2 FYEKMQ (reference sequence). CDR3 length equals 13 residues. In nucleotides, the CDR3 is TGTGCCAGCAGCTTATGGACAGGGAATGGCTACACCTTC. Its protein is CASSLWTGNGYTF.

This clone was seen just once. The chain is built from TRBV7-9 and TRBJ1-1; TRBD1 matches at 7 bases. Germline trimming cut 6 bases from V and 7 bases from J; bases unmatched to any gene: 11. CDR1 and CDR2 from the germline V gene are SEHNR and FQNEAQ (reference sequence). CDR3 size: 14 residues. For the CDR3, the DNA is TGTGCCAGCAGTCTGACAGGGAACAACGGTGAAGCTTTCTTT. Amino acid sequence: CASSLTGNNGEAFF.

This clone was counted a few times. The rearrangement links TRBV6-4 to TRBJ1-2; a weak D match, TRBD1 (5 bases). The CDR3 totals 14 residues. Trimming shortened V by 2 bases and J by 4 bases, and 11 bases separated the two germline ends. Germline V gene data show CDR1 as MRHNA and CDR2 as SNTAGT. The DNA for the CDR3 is TGTGCCAGCAGTGACACGGCAGGGCGCTATGGCTACACCTTC. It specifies CASSDTAGRYGYTF.

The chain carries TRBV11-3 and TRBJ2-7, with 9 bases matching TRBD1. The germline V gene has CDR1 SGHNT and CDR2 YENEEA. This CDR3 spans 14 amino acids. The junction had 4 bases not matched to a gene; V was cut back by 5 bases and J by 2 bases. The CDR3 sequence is CASSEQGATYEQYF. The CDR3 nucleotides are TGTGCCAGCAGCGAACAGGGGGCGACCTACGAGCAGTACTTC. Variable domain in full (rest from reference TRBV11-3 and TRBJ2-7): EAGVVQSPRYKIIEKKQPVAFWCNPISGHNTLYWYLQNLGQGPELLIRYENEEAVDDSQLPKDRFSAERLKGVDSTLKIQPAELGDSAVYLCASSEQGATYEQYFGPGTRLTVT.